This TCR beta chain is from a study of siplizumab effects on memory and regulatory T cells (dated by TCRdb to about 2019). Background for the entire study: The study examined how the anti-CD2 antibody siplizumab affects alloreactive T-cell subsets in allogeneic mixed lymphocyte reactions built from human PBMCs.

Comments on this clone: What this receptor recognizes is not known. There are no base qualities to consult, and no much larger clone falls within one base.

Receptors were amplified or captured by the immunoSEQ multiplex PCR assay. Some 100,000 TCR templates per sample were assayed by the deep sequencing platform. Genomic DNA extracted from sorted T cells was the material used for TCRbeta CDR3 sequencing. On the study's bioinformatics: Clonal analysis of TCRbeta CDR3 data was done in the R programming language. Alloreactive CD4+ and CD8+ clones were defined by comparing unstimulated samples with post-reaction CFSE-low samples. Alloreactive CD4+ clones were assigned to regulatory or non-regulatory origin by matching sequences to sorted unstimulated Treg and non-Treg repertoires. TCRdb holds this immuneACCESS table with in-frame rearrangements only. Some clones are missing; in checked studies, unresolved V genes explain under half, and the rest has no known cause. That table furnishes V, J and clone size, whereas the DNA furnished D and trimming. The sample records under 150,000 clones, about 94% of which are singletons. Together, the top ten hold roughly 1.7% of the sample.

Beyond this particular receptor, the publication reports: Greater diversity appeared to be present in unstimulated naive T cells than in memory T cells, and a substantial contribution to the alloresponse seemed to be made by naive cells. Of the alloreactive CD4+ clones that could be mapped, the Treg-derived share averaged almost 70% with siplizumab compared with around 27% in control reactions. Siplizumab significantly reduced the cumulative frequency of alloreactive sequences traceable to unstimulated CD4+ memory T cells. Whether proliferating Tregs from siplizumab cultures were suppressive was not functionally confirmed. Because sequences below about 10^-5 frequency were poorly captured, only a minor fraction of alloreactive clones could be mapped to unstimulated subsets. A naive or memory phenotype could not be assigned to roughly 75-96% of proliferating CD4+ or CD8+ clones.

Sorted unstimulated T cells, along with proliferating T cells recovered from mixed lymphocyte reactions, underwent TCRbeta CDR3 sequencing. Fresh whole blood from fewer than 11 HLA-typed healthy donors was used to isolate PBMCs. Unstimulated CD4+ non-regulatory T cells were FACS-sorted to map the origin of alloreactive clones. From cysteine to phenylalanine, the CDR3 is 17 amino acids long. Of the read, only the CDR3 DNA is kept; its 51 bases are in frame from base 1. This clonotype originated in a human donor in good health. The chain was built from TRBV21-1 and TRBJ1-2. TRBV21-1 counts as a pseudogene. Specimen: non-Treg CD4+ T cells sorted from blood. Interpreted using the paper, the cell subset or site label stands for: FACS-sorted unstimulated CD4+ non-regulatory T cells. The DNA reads TGTGCCAGCAGCTCCCGCACCGGGTCGTGCCCTCCCTATGGCTACACCTTC. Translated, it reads CASSSRTGSCPPYGYTF.